The 3 T cell receptor beta chains presented below share a single source sample, sequenced in a study of T-cell memory formation after mild COVID-19. TCRdb passed the 5' RACE reads through MiXCR, listing each CDR3 protein once. The sample lists roughly 340,000 distinct CDR3 sequences; about 16% were seen once. The sample comprised PBMCs or a T cell subset sorted from them (not recorded which). These receptors came from a man aged 18 to 35 who had mild COVID-19 (a few samples of this study predate the infection). Cell type and time point are not known.

This clonotype has just a few counts. This chain connects TRBV5-1 to TRBJ2-3, with 7 bases lining up with TRBD2. This CDR3 spans 14 amino acids. V lost 4 bases, J lost 8 bases, and 10 bases stayed unmatched. Germline V gene data show CDR1 as SGHRS and CDR2 as YFSETQ. CDR3 residues: CASSRWPGGGTQYF. CDR3 nucleotide sequence: TGCGCCAGCAGCCGTTGGCCGGGGGGAGGTACGCAGTATTTT.

In this sample, this clonotype turned up once. This sequence joins TRBV5-1 and TRBJ2-2, with D perhaps TRBD1 or TRBD2 (5 bases each). Trimming took off 0 bases at V and 5 bases at J, with 8 bases between the two ends. The germline V gene has CDR1 SGHRS and CDR2 YFSETQ. The length of the CDR3 is 14 residues. The CDR3 DNA reads TGCGCCAGCAGCTTGGGGGGGAAAACCGGGGAGCTGTTTTTT. Protein: CASSLGGKTGELFF.

This clonotype was observed a handful of times. The V call is TRBV13, the J call TRBJ1-1; a possible D gene is TRBD1 (5 bases). This CDR3 contains 13 residues. In germline, CDR1 is PRHDT, CDR2 FYEKMQ (reference sequence). The germline V and J ends were trimmed by 0 bases and 7 bases, with 9 bases remaining between them. The CDR3 DNA sequence: TGTGCCAGCAGCTTAGGACGGGGGATTGAAGCTTTCTTT. Its protein is CASSLGRGIEAFF.